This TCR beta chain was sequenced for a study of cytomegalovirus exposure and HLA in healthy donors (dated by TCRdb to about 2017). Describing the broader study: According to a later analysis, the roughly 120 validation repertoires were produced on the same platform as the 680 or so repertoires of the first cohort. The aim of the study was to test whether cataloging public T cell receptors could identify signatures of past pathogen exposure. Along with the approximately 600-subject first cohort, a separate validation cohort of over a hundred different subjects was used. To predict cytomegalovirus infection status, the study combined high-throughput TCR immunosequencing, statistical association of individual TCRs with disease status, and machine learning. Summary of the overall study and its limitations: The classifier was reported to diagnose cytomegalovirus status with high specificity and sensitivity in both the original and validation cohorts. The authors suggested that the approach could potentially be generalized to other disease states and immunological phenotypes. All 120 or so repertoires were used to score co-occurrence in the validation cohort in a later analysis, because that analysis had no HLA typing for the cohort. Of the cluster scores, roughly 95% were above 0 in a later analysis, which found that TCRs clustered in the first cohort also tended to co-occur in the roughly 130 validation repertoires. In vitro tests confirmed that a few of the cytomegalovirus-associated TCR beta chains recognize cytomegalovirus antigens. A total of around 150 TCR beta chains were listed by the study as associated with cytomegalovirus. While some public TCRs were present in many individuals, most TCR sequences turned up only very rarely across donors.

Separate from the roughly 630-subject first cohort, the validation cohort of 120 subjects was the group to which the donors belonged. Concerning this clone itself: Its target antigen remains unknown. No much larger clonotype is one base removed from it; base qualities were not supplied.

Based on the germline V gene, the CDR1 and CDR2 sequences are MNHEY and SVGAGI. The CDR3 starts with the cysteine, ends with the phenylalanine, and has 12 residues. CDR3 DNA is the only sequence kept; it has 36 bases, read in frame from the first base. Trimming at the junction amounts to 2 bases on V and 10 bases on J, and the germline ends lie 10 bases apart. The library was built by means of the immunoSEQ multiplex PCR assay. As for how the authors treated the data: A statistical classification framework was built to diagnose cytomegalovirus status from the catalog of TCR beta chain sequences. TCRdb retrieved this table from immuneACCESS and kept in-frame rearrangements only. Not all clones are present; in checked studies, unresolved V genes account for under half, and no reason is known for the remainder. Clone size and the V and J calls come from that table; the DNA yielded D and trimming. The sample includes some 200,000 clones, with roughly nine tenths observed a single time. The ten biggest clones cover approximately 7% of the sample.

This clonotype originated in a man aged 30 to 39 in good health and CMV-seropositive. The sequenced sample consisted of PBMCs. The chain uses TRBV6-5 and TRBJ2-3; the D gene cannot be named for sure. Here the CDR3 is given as CASSYGLSPQYF. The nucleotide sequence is TGTGCCAGCAGTTACGGTCTCTCCCCGCAGTATTTT.